Below, one TCR beta chain is given with its context. These data are taken from a study of blood T cell repertoires in COVID-19. On the study more broadly: Samples taken during acute and convalescent COVID-19 were collected in the United States, Italy and Spain. Nucleic acid was either cDNA or gDNA, and it came from T cells, B-cell-depleted T cells, or PBMCs.

The CDR3 contains 13 residues. Germline V lookup: CDR1 SEHNR, CDR2 FQNEAQ (reference sequence). V gave up 2 bases and J gave up 8 bases; unmatched junction bases: 0. The protocol was immunoSEQ multiplex PCR, while the TCRdb copy is restricted to in-frame clones and leaves out a portion. The sample lists approximately 100,000 clones, approximately 87% occurring once. The gene calls are TRBV7-9 and TRBJ2-1; 10 nucleotides line up with TRBD2. The receptor was isolated from a woman aged 45-60 years with acute or convalescent COVID-19. Material: peripheral blood. CDR3 bases: TGTGCCAGCAGCTTAAGCGGGGGGGATGAGCAGTTCTTC. Translation: CASSLSGGDEQFF. Full variable domain (missing parts from reference TRBV7-9 and TRBJ2-1): DTGVSQNPRHKITKRGQNVTFRCDPISEHNRLYWYRQTLGQGPEFLTYFQNEAQLEKSRLLSDRFSAERPKGSFSTLEIQRTEQGDSAMYLCASSLSGGDEQFFGPGTRLTVL.